One sample yielded the 8 T cell receptor beta chains listed below, sequenced in a study of T cell repertoires in cytomegalovirus infection. TCRdb re-called the reads through MiXCR, storing one row per CDR3 protein. The sample has hundreds of thousands of distinct CDR3 sequences, around a third seen once; the top ten hold around an eighth. Their recognized antigens are unknown. Sequencing was performed on cultured CD8+ T cells from PBMCs, taken from culture after CMV antigen stimulation. These receptors were taken from a human donor in good health (CMV status not recorded). Some clones in this sample may be carry-over from other donors' samples.

This clonotype was seen a handful of times. The chain combines TRBV15 with TRBJ1-1; the match to TRBD1 covers 7 bases. CDR1 is LNHNV, CDR2 YYDKDF, per germline (reference sequence). The CDR3 has 14 residues. V lost 1 base and J lost 7; bases outside the gene matches: 6. CDR3 residues: CATSRAGGNGEAFF. CDR3 coding DNA: TGTGCCACCAGCAGAGCAGGGGGGAACGGTGAAGCTTTCTTT.

V is TRBV14 and J is TRBJ2-7; no clear D gene. The CDR3 has 15 residues. The germline V gene has CDR1 SGHDN and CDR2 FVKESK. V lost 1 base to trimming and J lost 2 bases, with 12 bases between them. CDR3: CASSQVLAVPYEQYF. The CDR3 DNA reads TGTGCCAGCAGCCAAGTTCTGGCGGTACCCTACGAGCAGTACTTC.

The CDR3 DNA is TGCGCCAGCAGTCAATCGCGCAGGGGAATACTCGCCTACGAGCAGTACGTC. It codes for CASSQSRRGILAYEQYV. The chain combines TRBV23-1 with TRBJ2-7; a possible D gene is TRBD1 (6 bases). TRBV23-1 belongs to the ORF category, with a function that is uncertain. CDR3 length: 17 amino acids. The V end was cut by 0 bases, the J end by 2 bases, with 17 bases between.

This clonotype came up a few times. The rearrangement joins TRBV4-2 to TRBJ2-3; 8 nucleotides match TRBD2. V was pared by 4 bases and J by 2 bases, with 8 bases of the junction left unmatched. CDR3 length: 16 residues. The germline V gene encodes CDR1 LGHNA and CDR2 YNFKEQ. The CDR3 region has the DNA TGTGCCAGCAGCCCTTTAGCGGGGAGGATCACAGATACGCAGTATTTT. The encoded protein is CASSPLAGRITDTQYF.

The CDR3 loop is CASSEVTGDLETQYF. DNA of the CDR3: TGTGCCAGCAGTGAAGTTACCGGGGATCTAGAGACCCAGTACTTC. The rearrangement links TRBV6-1 to TRBJ2-5; D may be TRBD2 (5 bases). The length of the CDR3 is 15 residues. Germline V CDR1 and CDR2: MNHNS, SASEGT. Trimming removed 1 base at V and 4 bases at J, with 13 bases between.

The CDR3, as DNA: TGTGCCAGCAGCTCAGGGGCGGATTACTATGGCTACACCTTC. This sequence encodes CASSSGADYYGYTF. V gene TRBV7-3 combines with J gene TRBJ1-2; possibly TRBD1 for D (6 bases). Germline values: CDR1 SGHTA, CDR2 FQGTGA. The CDR3 totals 14 residues. The V and J ends lost 4 bases and 3 bases respectively, with 12 bases between them.

This clonotype came up a few times. V is TRBV2 and J is TRBJ1-2; maybe TRBD1 (5 bases). Germline CDR1 reads SNHLY; CDR2 reads FYNNEI. Trimming pared 9 bases from V and 5 bases from J, leaving 19 bases between. The CDR3 totals 14 residues. CDR3 coding DNA: TGTGCCAGAAAGACAGTTCGCTCCCCATATGGCTACACCTTC. Protein: CARKTVRSPYGYTF.

To note about this clonotype: This could be a read error, since a much larger clone is one nucleotide away. The chain recombines TRBV7-6 with TRBJ2-2; 8 positions match TRBD1. The length of the CDR3 is 16 residues. Germline CDR1 and CDR2: SGHVS and FNYEAQ. CDR3 sequence: CTSTLRETGDTGELFF. The CDR3 DNA follows: TGTACCAGCACCCTCCGGGAGACAGGGGATACCGGGGAGCTGTTTTTT.